Sequencing of this T cell receptor beta chain was carried out in a study of PD-1 blockade in classical Hodgkin lymphoma. At the level of the study: The study gave patients nivolumab 3 mg/kg intravenously every 2 weeks.

About this clone: Its cognate antigen is unknown.

TCRdb's table, derived via immunoSEQ multiplex PCR, lists solely in-frame clones and lacks some. The sample shows around 57,000 clones, approximately 86% of them seen only once. The time point is: cycle 4 day 1 (C4D1), after 5 to 7 weeks of nivolumab. Each patient relapsed following autologous stem cell transplantation, and prior brentuximab vedotin exposure differed. Patients reached a best response of complete response, partial response or progressive disease. Study findings and constraints: Complete responders entered with baseline diversity on par with newly diagnosed patients, the results showed.

V was shortened by 5 bases and J by 5 bases, with 15 bases between the two germline ends. This CDR3 comprises 14 residues. CDR1 and CDR2 from the germline V gene are SNHLY and FYNNEI. This TCR derives from a human donor with classical Hodgkin lymphoma. This sequence joins TRBV2 and TRBJ1-2, with D tentatively TRBD1 (5 bases). The source material was peripheral blood mononuclear cells (PBMCs), sampled before the fourth cycle of nivolumab. The CDR3 is CASSKNGREYGYTF. Here the CDR3 DNA reads TGTGCCAGCAGTAAGAACGGCAGGGAGTATGGCTACACCTTC.